The 30 T cell receptor beta chains given below trace back to one sample, sequenced in a study of regulatory T cells in long-lasting Graves disease. Library construction for TCR beta used iRepertoire HTBI primers and Arm-PCR of CDR3 regions. TCRdb redid the calling of the multiplex PCR reads with MiXCR, one entry per CDR3 protein. The data hold roughly 510,000 distinct CDR3 sequences, with about 16% observed a single time. The time point is: newly diagnosed GD, antithyroid drugs for less than 3 months. Following extraction of RNA from PBMCs, that RNA was used to make the TCR library. In addition, the sample was reused for a study of T cells in Graves' hyperthyroidism and ophthalmopathy.

Sequences were derived from peripheral blood mononuclear cells (PBMCs), sampled at new diagnosis, from a patient treated with antithyroid drugs. The receptors were gathered from a man aged 18 to 35 with Graves disease.

The rearrangement links TRBV9 to TRBJ1-1; a possible D gene is TRBD1 (6 bases). The CDR3 spans 16 residues. Germline V gene data show CDR1 as SGDLS and CDR2 as YYNGEE. Trimming left V 3 bases short and J 0 bases short, with 15 bases between. CDR3 protein: CASSGDQGTLNTEAFF. The CDR3 coding sequence is TGTGCCAGCAGCGGCGACCAGGGGACCCTGAACACTGAAGCTTTCTTT. The variable domain in full, completed from reference TRBV9 and TRBJ1-1, reads DSGVTQTPKHLITATGQRVTLRCSPRSGDLSVYWYQQSLDQGLQFLIQYYNGEERAKGNILERFSAQQFPDLHSELNLSSLELGDSALYFCASSGDQGTLNTEAFFGQGTRLTVV.

As DNA, the CDR3 is TGCAGTGCTACGAAATTTCAGGGGACTAGGGAGACCCAGTACTTC. It codes for CSATKFQGTRETQYF. The J gene is TRBJ2-5, the V gene TRBV20-1; 8 nucleotides align to TRBD2. The CDR3 covers 15 residues. Per the germline V gene, CDR1 is DFQATT and CDR2 is SNEGSKA (reference sequence). Losses at the gene ends were 4 bases for V and 5 bases for J; bases not matched to a gene: 12.

The chain combines TRBV15 with TRBJ1-2, with no clear D. This CDR3 is 12 amino acids long. V lost 3 bases to trimming and J lost 8 bases, with 10 bases between them. Germline lookup yields CDR1 LNHNV and CDR2 YYDKDF (reference sequence). The CDR3 nucleotides read TGTGCCACCAGCAGCACGGGGTTGGGCTACACCTTC. As protein: CATSSTGLGYTF.

There are a few counts of this clonotype. J is TRBJ1-1 and V is TRBV28, with D perhaps matching TRBD1 (6 bases). Germline lookup yields CDR1 MDHEN and CDR2 SYDVKM. The length of the CDR3 is 13 residues. The V end lost 4 bases, the J end lost 4 bases, and 10 bases lay between the germline ends. CDR3 region: CASSWGAATEAFF. CDR3 nucleotide sequence: TGTGCCAGCAGTTGGGGGGCAGCCACTGAAGCTTTCTTT.

The chain couples TRBV3-1 to TRBJ1-1; D possibly corresponds to TRBD1 (5 bases). Trimming left V 1 base short and J 7 bases short, with 10 bases between. The CDR3 totals 13 residues. CDR1 is LGHDT and CDR2 is YNNKEL in the germline V gene (reference sequence). CDR3 bases: TGTGCCAGCAGCCAAGGGGGGGGACTTGAAGCTTTCTTT. Its translation is CASSQGGGLEAFF.

This clonotype was counted between two and nine times. V gene TRBV30 combines with J gene TRBJ2-1; 10 positions agree with TRBD2. Germline V gene sequence: CDR1 GTSNPN, CDR2 SVGIG (reference sequence). V lost 1 base and J lost 5; bases outside the gene matches: 5. This CDR3 comprises 15 residues. CDR3 bases: TGTGCCTGGAGTGGGGGGCTAGCGGGAGACAATGAGCAGTTCTTC. Amino acid sequence: CAWSGGLAGDNEQFF.

A note on this clonotype: This may stem from a read error, because a much larger clone lies one nucleotide away. This likely comes from a read error, as the CDR3 has no conserved phenylalanine or tryptophan at its end. The chain combines TRBV12-3 or TRBV12-4 with TRBJ1-5, with no clear D. V was cut by 1 base and J by 0 bases, with 10 bases left in between. CDR3 size: 16 residues. CDR3 coding DNA: TGTGCCAGCAGTTTAGGAGGCGTCGATAGCAATCAGCCCCAGCATTCT. This sequence encodes CASSLGGVDSNQPQHS.

CDR3 coding DNA: TGTGCCAGCAGCCCGAGGTTTTTAGGGTCGATTGGCTCTGGGGCCAACGTCCTGACTTTC. Protein sequence: CASSPRFLGSIGSGANVLTF. The rearrangement joins TRBV7-2 to TRBJ2-6; unclear D gene. Germline V lookup: CDR1 SGHTA, CDR2 FQGNSA. The V and J ends lost 5 bases and 0 bases respectively, with 23 bases between them. The CDR3 sequence is 20 residues long.

This clonotype was counted many times. This chain's CDR3 is CASSRDSQETQYF. The CDR3 nucleotides are TGTGCCAGCAGCCGGGACAGCCAAGAGACCCAGTACTTC. The chain combines TRBV18 with TRBJ2-5, with 7 bases identical to TRBD1. V lost 8 bases, J lost 1 base, and 4 bases stayed unmatched. Germline V CDR1 and CDR2: KGHSH, LQKENI. The CDR3 is made up of 13 amino acids.

This clonotype was seen many times. The V gene is TRBV11-2, the J gene TRBJ2-1, with TRBD1 matching over 8 bases. CDR1 and CDR2 from the germline V gene are SGHAT and FQNNGV. This CDR3 region has 16 residues. The V gene end was trimmed by 2 bases and the J gene end by 6 bases; junction bases not matched to a gene: 9. CDR3: CASSLPRGRWSNEQFF. The CDR3 coding sequence is TGTGCCAGCAGCTTACCCAGGGGGCGGTGGTCCAATGAGCAGTTCTTC.

Many counts were recorded for this clonotype. This chain joins TRBV20-1 and TRBJ2-1, with 8 bases that match TRBD2. The V segment lost 3 bases and the J segment 6 bases; nucleotides outside the gene matches: 4. The CDR3 loop spans 13 amino acids. The germline CDR1 and CDR2 sequences are DFQATT and SNEGSKA (reference sequence). The CDR3 DNA sequence: TGCAGTGCTAGCGGGAGGGACTTCAATGAGCAGTTCTTC. Protein: CSASGRDFNEQFF.

This clonotype was counted at least ten times. The chain joins TRBV27 to TRBJ1-1; 7 nucleotides align to TRBD1. Losses at the gene ends were 6 bases for V and 4 bases for J; bases not matched to a gene: 5. CDR3 size: 13 residues. Germline lookup yields CDR1 MNHEY and CDR2 SMNVEV (reference sequence). In DNA, the CDR3 is TGTGCCAGCAGGTTGACAGGGAGCACTGAAGCTTTCTTT. It translates to CASRLTGSTEAFF.

This clonotype appeared many times. The chain links TRBV20-1 to TRBJ2-7, with a tentative D call TRBD1 (6 bases). The germline V gene encodes CDR1 DFQATT and CDR2 SNEGSKA (reference sequence). Deletions cut 5 bases from V and 3 bases from J, with 14 bases between. The CDR3 is 13 amino acids. The CDR3 coding sequence is TGCAGTGCTTCAAAAGGACAGAGCTACGAGCAGTACTTC. It translates to CSASKGQSYEQYF.

This clonotype was seen ten or more times. The genes are TRBV7-2 and TRBJ2-3; the D gene is possibly TRBD2 (6 bases). This CDR3 contains 14 residues. Looked up from germline, CDR1 is SGHTA and CDR2 is FQGNSA. V was shortened by 5 bases and J by 6 bases, with 15 bases between the two germline ends. CDR3 DNA: TGTGCCAGCAGCGCGGGACCGCCGCCCGATACGCAGTATTTT. It translates to CASSAGPPPDTQYF.

This clonotype was found many times. The gene calls are TRBV28 and TRBJ2-2; D uncertain. This CDR3 has 14 residues. The V gene lost 2 bases and the J gene lost 3 bases, with 7 bases spanning the gap. The germline V gene encodes CDR1 MDHEN and CDR2 SYDVKM. The CDR3 region has the DNA TGTGCCAGCAGTTTAGTCGAGGACACCGGGGAGCTGTTTTTT. This translates into CASSLVEDTGELFF.

The CDR3 region is CASSTSSGRGSLDTQYF. DNA for the CDR3: TGTGCCAGCAGCACCTCTAGCGGGAGGGGTTCCTTGGATACGCAGTATTTT. The chain combines TRBV7-9 with TRBJ2-3; TRBD2 aligns across 12 bases. CDR3 length: 17 amino acids. V was pared by 5 bases and J by 6 bases, with 12 bases of the junction left unmatched. CDR1 and CDR2 from the germline V gene are SEHNR and FQNEAQ (reference sequence).

The chain links TRBV19 to TRBJ1-5; TRBD1 matches 8 bases. V was pared by 7 bases and J by 4 bases, with 3 bases of the junction left unmatched. This CDR3 region has 13 residues. Germline assignment: CDR1 LNHDA and CDR2 SQIVND (reference sequence). The CDR3 sequence: CASTGGMNQPQHF. In DNA form, the CDR3 reads TGTGCCAGTACAGGGGGCATGAATCAGCCCCAGCATTTT.

This clonotype was seen more than once but under ten times. The V gene is TRBV5-1, the J gene TRBJ2-1; 9 bases align to TRBD1. The CDR3 contains 15 residues. Germline assignment: CDR1 SGHRS and CDR2 YFSETQ. Trimming removed 0 bases from V and 12 bases from J; junction bases left unmatched: 10. CDR3 bases: TGCGCCAGCAGCTTGGAGGGGACAGGGAGATATCGGCAGTTCTTC. This codes for CASSLEGTGRYRQFF.

This clonotype showed up many times. The V call is TRBV6-1, the J call TRBJ1-2, with 7 bases that match TRBD1. V lost 6 bases, J lost 6 bases, and 10 bases stayed unmatched. The CDR3 loop spans 14 amino acids. Germline V gene sequence: CDR1 MNHNS, CDR2 SASEGT. CDR3 sequence: CASSQFGQANGYTF. As DNA, the CDR3 is TGTGCCAGCAGCCAATTTGGACAGGCGAATGGCTACACCTTC.

This clonotype was picked up many times. The chain joins TRBV9 to TRBJ2-7; TRBD2 agrees at 9 bases. With V trimmed by 2 bases and J by 2 bases, 11 bases remained unmatched. Looked up from germline, CDR1 is SGDLS and CDR2 is YYNGEE. The CDR3 is 17 amino acids. CDR3 DNA sequence: TGTGCCAGCAGCGTGGCCCCCGCTAGCGGGGTAACCTACGAGCAGTACTTC. Translated: CASSVAPASGVTYEQYF.

There are many counts of this clonotype. The rearrangement uses TRBV10-1 and TRBJ2-7; 9 bases align to TRBD1. This CDR3 is 16 amino acids long. Per germline, CDR1 WNHNN and CDR2 SYGVQD (reference sequence). Losses at the gene ends were 0 bases for V and 1 base for J; bases not matched to a gene: 4. CDR3 sequence: CASSESSDRGSYEQYF. The DNA of the CDR3 is TGCGCCAGCAGTGAGTCGAGCGACAGGGGGTCCTACGAGCAGTACTTC.

There are many counts of this clonotype. This rearrangement joins TRBV12-3 or TRBV12-4 to TRBJ1-4, with TRBD1 matching over 8 bases. The CDR3 loop spans 18 amino acids. Unmatched junction bases numbered 10, after V lost 4 bases and J lost 0 bases. The chain's CDR3 is CASSSHRGLLATNEKLFF. The DNA of the CDR3 is TGTGCCAGCAGTTCTCACAGGGGGTTGCTGGCAACTAATGAAAAACTGTTTTTT.

In nucleotides, the CDR3 is TGTGCCAGCAGCGAGCGGACAAGGGCCGGCTACACCTTC. It is translated as CASSERTRAGYTF. J is TRBJ1-2 and V is TRBV13; tentative D call: TRBD1 (5 bases). Germline CDR1 is PRHDT and CDR2 is FYEKMQ (reference sequence). The CDR3 loop spans 13 amino acids. V was clipped by 5 bases and J by 8 bases, with 15 bases between them.

This chain joins TRBV27 and TRBJ2-1; D remains unclear. Looked up from germline, CDR1 is MNHEY and CDR2 is SMNVEV (reference sequence). The CDR3 runs to 15 residues. V was trimmed by 6 bases and J by 8 bases, leaving 20 bases between them. In DNA, the CDR3 is TGTGCCAGCAGCCACCCCGGGTCTATCTTCCATGAGCAGTTCTTC. Translating gives CASSHPGSIFHEQFF.

V usage is TRBV5-5 and J usage is TRBJ1-5, with TRBD1 as a possible D gene (5 bases). There are 15 residues in the CDR3. Per germline, CDR1 SGHKS and CDR2 YYEKEE (reference sequence). Trimming stripped 1 base from V and 3 bases from J, with 11 bases between. CDR3 region: CASSLRWGVNQPQHF. CDR3 nucleotides: TGTGCCAGCAGCTTGCGTTGGGGGGTCAATCAGCCCCAGCATTTT.

V is TRBV19 and J is TRBJ2-1; D possibly corresponds to TRBD2 (5 bases). Germline CDR1 reads LNHDA; CDR2 reads SQIVND (reference sequence). The CDR3 is 15 amino acids. V lost 0 bases and J 3 bases, leaving 9 bases between the germline ends. The CDR3 sequence: CASSIEKLVYNEQFF. CDR3 DNA: TGTGCCAGTAGTATAGAGAAACTAGTCTACAATGAGCAGTTCTTC.

The genes are TRBV2 and TRBJ1-6; D gene unclear. The CDR3 contains 16 residues. Trimming shortened V by 4 bases and J by 5 bases, and 15 bases separated the two germline ends. CDR1 SNHLY and CDR2 FYNNEI come from the germline V gene. For the CDR3, the DNA is TGTGCCAGCAGTGCCGACGGGGTGCCGAATAATTCACCCCTCCACTTT. Translation: CASSADGVPNNSPLHF.

The table lists this clonotype with many counts. V usage is TRBV11-2 and J usage is TRBJ1-2; possibly TRBD1 for D (6 bases). The CDR3 runs to 13 residues. Germline CDR1 and CDR2: SGHAT and FQNNGV. Trimming cost V 5 bases and J 8 bases, with 15 bases left between them. This CDR3 reads CASSPSSGEGYTF. The CDR3 DNA reads as TGTGCCAGCAGCCCGAGTTCAGGGGAGGGCTACACCTTC.

V gene TRBV20-1 combines with J gene TRBJ2-3; TRBD2 might be the D (6 bases). Germline CDR1 is DFQATT and CDR2 is SNEGSKA (reference sequence). This CDR3 comprises 14 residues. V was trimmed by 3 bases and J by 3 bases, leaving 13 bases between them. CDR3 region: CSARRVLATDTQYF. CDR3 in DNA: TGCAGTGCTAGGCGCGTACTAGCTACAGATACGCAGTATTTT.

The CDR3 DNA sequence: TGTGCCAGCAGCTTAATCGCCTACACTGAAGCTTTCTTT. Translating gives CASSLIAYTEAFF. The rearrangement uses TRBV7-8 and TRBJ1-1; unclear D gene. The germline V gene encodes CDR1 SGHVS and CDR2 FQNEAQ. Trimming pared 2 bases from V and 3 bases from J, leaving 7 bases between. The CDR3 has 13 residues.